These 8 T cell receptor beta chains originate from one sample sequenced in a study of T cells after yellow fever vaccination. TCRdb processed the 5' RACE reads anew with MiXCR; each CDR3 protein has one entry. Of some 350,000 distinct CDR3 sequences listed, roughly 4% are singletons. This specimen consisted of PBMCs, obtained 5 days after the yellow fever booster vaccination. Source of these receptors: a man younger than 35 who received the YFV17D yellow fever vaccine.

This clonotype was counted a few times. The chain links TRBV27 to TRBJ2-1; D is undetermined. CDR1 and CDR2 from the germline V gene are MNHEY and SMNVEV (reference sequence). This CDR3 is built from 13 residues. The V gene lost 3 bases and the J gene lost 5 bases, with 8 bases spanning the gap. The CDR3 loop reads CASSFGSNNEQFF. Written as DNA, the CDR3 is TGTGCCAGCAGTTTTGGTTCGAACAATGAGCAGTTCTTC.

This clonotype was seen ten or more times. The chain combines TRBV7-9 with TRBJ1-1; 7 bases agree with TRBD1. The CDR3 totals 14 residues. Trimming at V came to 5 bases and at J to 0 bases, leaving 3 bases not matched to a gene. The germline V gene has CDR1 SEHNR and CDR2 FQNEAQ (reference sequence). The CDR3 nucleotides read TGTGCCAGCAGCGTCGGACAGGTGAACACTGAAGCTTTCTTT. Protein: CASSVGQVNTEAFF.

The table lists this clonotype with many counts. J is TRBJ2-1 and V is TRBV4-2, with 7 bases lining up with TRBD1. The V segment lost 1 base and the J segment 6 bases; nucleotides outside the gene matches: 9. Per germline, CDR1 LGHNA and CDR2 YNFKEQ. This CDR3 is 16 amino acids long. The CDR3: CASSQGSGGIGNEQFF. CDR3 in DNA: TGTGCCAGCAGCCAAGGGTCAGGGGGTATAGGCAATGAGCAGTTCTTC.

This clonotype appeared many times. V and J are TRBV5-6 and TRBJ1-6; tentatively, D is TRBD1 (6 bases). The V and J ends lost 5 bases and 5 bases respectively, with 14 bases between them. The CDR3 sequence is 15 residues long. The V gene's germline CDR1 is SGHDT and CDR2 YYEEEE. CDR3 DNA: TGTGCCAGCAGTTACACGGACAGAAATAATTCACCCCTCCACTTT. It translates to CASSYTDRNNSPLHF.

The CDR3 is CASSYRGAGDTEAFF. The CDR3 region has the DNA TGTGCCAGCAGTTACCGGGGGGCCGGGGACACTGAAGCTTTCTTT. V usage is TRBV6-5 and J usage is TRBJ1-1, with D possibly being TRBD1 (6 bases). The germline V and J ends were trimmed by 2 bases and 3 bases, with 13 bases remaining between them. The CDR3 is made up of 15 amino acids. Looked up from germline, CDR1 is MNHEY and CDR2 is SVGAGI.

This clonotype was found many times. J is TRBJ2-2 and V is TRBV6-5; TRBD1 or TRBD2 may be the D gene (5 bases each). The germline V and J ends were trimmed by 0 bases and 3 bases, with 14 bases remaining between them. This CDR3 spans 17 amino acids. CDR1 is MNHEY, CDR2 SVGAGI, per germline. CDR3 DNA: TGTGCCAGCAGTTACTCGAGGGGCAGGTGGGACACCGGGGAGCTGTTTTTT. It yields the protein CASSYSRGRWDTGELFF.

The CDR3 DNA is TGTGCCAGCAGCTTATCGGCAGGCATTTACGAGCAGTACTTC. Translated: CASSLSAGIYEQYF. The chain has TRBV7-9 and TRBJ2-7; D is unresolved. V was pared by 2 bases and J by 4 bases, with 12 bases between. The CDR3 covers 14 residues. Germline-derived CDR1 and CDR2 are SEHNR and FQNEAQ (reference sequence).

CDR3 region: CASSQDPQGAYNSPLHF. Here the CDR3 DNA reads TGTGCCAGCAGCCAAGATCCCCAGGGGGCTTATAATTCACCCCTCCACTTT. The genes are TRBV4-2 and TRBJ1-6, with TRBD1 matching over 8 bases. With V trimmed by 0 bases and J by 4 bases, 5 bases remained unmatched. The CDR3 runs 17 residues. Looked up from germline, CDR1 is LGHNA and CDR2 is YNFKEQ.